The 8 T cell receptor beta chains given below trace back to one sample, sequenced in a study of T cell responses to AZD1222 COVID-19 vaccine. Generated by immunoSEQ multiplex PCR, the TCRdb table keeps only in-frame clones and is missing some. This table has about 170,000 clones, 80% to 95% appearing once. The input for sequencing was peripheral blood, taken on day 0 of AZD1222 vaccination. These receptors were obtained from an adult in good health.

The CDR3 DNA sequence: TGTGCCAGCAGCTTACAGGGGGCCTACGAGGAGGGCACTGAAGCTTTCTTT. Translating gives CASSLQGAYEEGTEAFF. The rearrangement links TRBV7-8 to TRBJ1-1; 8 bases match TRBD1. Per germline, CDR1 SGHVS and CDR2 FQNEAQ. There are 17 residues in the CDR3. V shed 2 bases and J 4 bases; nucleotides not matched to a gene: 12.

V and J are TRBV4-1 and TRBJ1-3; 7 bases are shared with TRBD1. The V gene end was trimmed by 0 bases and the J gene end by 0 bases; junction bases not matched to a gene: 8. Germline V gives CDR1 MGHRA, CDR2 YSYEKL. The length of the CDR3 is 18 residues. The CDR3 sequence is CASSQEVGGHLSGNTIYF. In DNA form, the CDR3 reads TGCGCCAGCAGCCAAGAGGTAGGGGGCCACCTCTCTGGAAACACCATATATTTT.

The chain recombines TRBV5-5 with TRBJ2-7; 7 nucleotides align to TRBD1. With 3 bases clipped from V and 4 bases from J, the junction kept 10 bases outside the gene matches. Germline CDR1 is SGHKS and CDR2 is YYEKEE (reference sequence). The CDR3 is 15 amino acids. The DNA of the CDR3 is TGTGCCAGCAGCTCAGCCGACAGGGACGGATACGAGCAGTACTTC. It encodes CASSSADRDGYEQYF.

The chain is built from TRBV9 and TRBJ1-1; TRBD1 might be the D (6 bases). Germline loops: CDR1 SGDLS, CDR2 YYNGEE. Between the trimmed V and J ends, which lost 2 bases and 0 bases, there was a span of 11 bases. The CDR3 consists of 15 residues. CDR3 bases: TGTGCCAGCAGCGTTGGGACACCCATGAACACTGAAGCTTTCTTT. Translation gives CASSVGTPMNTEAFF.

The chain links TRBV10-3 to TRBJ2-7, with a tentative D call TRBD2 (5 bases). This CDR3 has 13 amino acids. V was trimmed by 5 bases and J by 4 bases, leaving 12 bases between them. CDR1 is ENHRY and CDR2 is SYGVKD in the germline V gene. CDR3 bases: TGTGCCATCAGTTTGGACTCCTTATACGAGCAGTACTTC. This translates into CAISLDSLYEQYF.

The chain uses TRBV3-1 (or the pseudogene TRBV3-2) and TRBJ1-3, with D tentatively TRBD1 (6 bases). The length of the CDR3 is 16 residues. V was cut by 4 bases and J by 0 bases, with 13 bases left in between. From germline, CDR1 is LGHDT and CDR2 YNNKEL (reference sequence). The CDR3 DNA is TGTGCCAGCAGCCGTAATCTGGGGGCCTCTGGAAACACCATATATTTT. Its translation: CASSRNLGASGNTIYF.

This clone is a singleton in its sample. The chain couples TRBV24-1 to TRBJ2-1; 9 nucleotides match TRBD1. This CDR3 contains 16 residues. CDR1 and CDR2 from the germline V gene are KGHDR and SFDVKD. V was clipped by 2 bases and J by 8 bases; unmatched bases: 9. The CDR3 nucleotides read TGTGCCACCAGTGATTCCGCCGGGGACAGGGTGGATGAGCAGTTCTTC. Translated, it gives CATSDSAGDRVDEQFF.

This sequence joins TRBV5-4 and TRBJ2-1, with 10 bases fitting TRBD1. The CDR3 has 13 residues. V lost 1 base to trimming and J lost 14 bases; unmatched junction nucleotides: 6. Per the germline V gene, CDR1 is SGHNT and CDR2 is YYREEE (reference sequence). CDR3 sequence: CASSLSHGTGEFF. The CDR3 region has the DNA TGTGCCAGCAGCTTGAGTCACGGGACAGGGGAGTTCTTC.